This TCR beta chain comes out of a study of OX40 agonist ivuxolimab in advanced cancers. Context from the whole study: The costimulatory receptor OX40 (CD134) was targeted by ivuxolimab, a fully human IgG2 agonistic monoclonal antibody. Patients were allowed to have had prior anti-PD-1, anti-PD-L1 or anti-CTLA-4 therapy, and approximately 40% of the dose-escalation patients had been treated with checkpoint inhibitors. Of the approximately 54 patients in dose escalation, approximately 20 had hepatocellular carcinoma, roughly 15 had melanoma, 9 had renal cell carcinoma and 9 had head and neck cancer. Peripheral TCRbeta sequencing was intended to test whether TCR sequence diversity was altered and clonal T-cell expansion was caused by ivuxolimab. The dose-escalation cohort was 80% to 90% male with a mean age of approximately 60 years, ranging from roughly 20 to 80. The paper covers the monotherapy dose-escalation part of the phase I ivuxolimab trial, which included N of about 50 patients. Intravenous ivuxolimab was administered to patients every 2 weeks at six dose levels: 0.01, 0.1, 0.3, 1.5, 3 and 10 mg/kg. Three dose-escalation patients achieved partial responses, one with hepatocellular carcinoma and two with cutaneous melanoma.

Of note for this clone: Its antigen is currently not known. No base qualities exist here, and no much larger clone lies one base off it.

The CDR3 runs 13 residues from the cysteine to the phenylalanine. Left in the record is the CDR3 DNA by itself, 39 bases read in frame from the first base. V is trimmed back by 2 bases and J by 6 bases, and the junction contains 3 bases that no gene match accounts for. Based on the germline V gene, the CDR1 and CDR2 sequences are SQVTM and ANQGSEA. Study-level results and caveats: The antigen specificity of the peripheral T cells that underwent clonal expansion was not determined. On average, CD8+ T cells showed more expanded clones than CD4+ T cells after ivuxolimab. In the 0.1-3.0 mg/kg groups, partial responders had among the lowest normalized peripheral clonal expansion, particularly in CD8+ T cells. Clonal expansion of both CD4+ and CD8+ blood T cells was observed from baseline to week 6 at doses 0.1 to 3.0 mg/kg. Low levels of normalized T-cell clonal expansion were also seen in some patients who did not respond.

Patients with autoimmune disease history or receiving systemic immunosuppression were excluded from the trial. Peripheral blood for TCR sequencing was collected from all dose cohorts at baseline, on cycle 4 day 1, and on cycle 7 day 1. Samples were obtained from an open-label, multicenter, first-in-human phase I dose-escalation trial of ivuxolimab. The trial enrolled adults with locally advanced or metastatic head and neck squamous cell, hepatocellular, melanoma or renal cell carcinoma. CD4+ and CD8+ T cells were sorted separately from peripheral blood before TCR sequencing. To sequence the TCRbeta CDR3 region, genomic DNA was isolated from the sorted cells. TCRbeta CDR3 regions were sequenced using the immunoSEQ Assay. TCRdb's version of the immuneACCESS table is confined to in-frame rearrangements and falls short of the full clone set. An unresolved V gene accounts for under half of the shortfall where checked; the remainder is of unknown origin. For this sample the table gives about 27,000 clones, of which around nine tenths were detected only once. The ten largest clones take up about 30% of the sample.

Here the chain combines TRBV29-1 and TRBJ1-5; TRBD1 lines up with 8 middle nucleotides. This receptor was obtained from an adult with an advanced solid tumor such as melanoma, head and neck, liver or kidney cancer. Sample: CD4+ or CD8+ T cells sorted from blood, taken in a trial of the OX40 agonist ivuxolimab. In nucleotide form, the sequence is TGCAGCGTTGAATCCGGACAGGGTCAGCCCCAGCATTTT. Its protein reads: CSVESGQGQPQHF.